This TCR beta chain was identified in a study of cytomegalovirus exposure and HLA in healthy donors. Study-level findings and limits: The sole available immune exposure information was CMV serostatus. Later analysis suggested most CMV-associated TCR beta chains were HLA-restricted. Segments of the TCR beta V type were, in most cases, productive about 90% or about 30% of the time in an earlier analysis. In vitro data verified a few CMV-associated chains as specific for CMV antigens.

Regarding this clone: What it recognizes is unknown.

V shed 7 bases and J 2 bases; nucleotides not matched to a gene: 7. Germline loops: CDR1 MNHEY, CDR2 SMNVEV (reference sequence). The CDR3 runs to 15 residues. A multiplex PCR was run with 60 Vbeta primers and 13 Jbeta primers. Sequenced by immunoSEQ multiplex PCR; TCRdb stores in-frame clones only, minus some. Here the sample spans some 190,000 clones, over 80% being singletons. The source of this sequence is a girl under 18 in good health and CMV-seropositive. This chain joins TRBV27 and TRBJ2-2; 7 bases are shared with TRBD2. Sequencing was performed on PBMCs. The CDR3 nucleotides are TGTGCCAGCACCACCACTAGCGCAAACACCGGGGAGCTGTTTTTT. This translates into CASTTTSANTGELFF.